The 3 T cell receptor beta chains in this list originate from one sample, sequenced in a study of CD8 T cells in Susac syndrome. A quantity of about 0.5 to 1 ug RNA underwent reverse transcription using random hexamers. Using its own MiXCR run on the immunoSEQ multiplex PCR reads, TCRdb lists one record per CDR3 protein. Of 200,000 to 250,000 distinct CDR3 sequences listed, 95% are singletons. Sequencing was done on a sample of CD4+ T cells from PBMCs. These receptors all stem from a human donor with multiple sclerosis.

The CDR3 DNA follows: TGTGCCAGCAGCACCTGGGCCTTCGGACTAGCCGGAGTTATGGAGACCCAGTACTTC. This encodes CASSTWAFGLAGVMETQYF. The rearrangement joins TRBV3-1 to TRBJ2-5; TRBD2 aligns across 8 bases. The ends lost 5 bases at V and 5 bases at J; junction bases unmatched: 22. The CDR3 consists of 19 residues. The germline V gene has CDR1 LGHDT and CDR2 YNNKEL (reference sequence).

The genes are TRBV7-3 and TRBJ2-3; TRBD1 matches 9 bases. CDR3 length: 15 amino acids. Germline CDR1 and CDR2: SGHTA and FQGTGA. After removal of 6 bases from V and 5 bases from J, the junction contained 9 bases not matched to a gene. The CDR3 spells CASSSGGQGKDTQYF. CDR3 sequence (DNA): TGTGCCAGCAGTTCGGGCGGACAGGGGAAAGATACGCAGTATTTT.

The chain combines TRBV6-6 with TRBJ1-4; no clear D gene. The CDR3 runs to 14 residues. Per the germline V gene, CDR1 is MNHNY and CDR2 is SVGAGI (reference sequence). With 6 bases removed from V and 4 bases from J, the gap between germline ends came to 12 bases. This CDR3 reads CASRKGRNNEKLFF. The CDR3 coding sequence is TGTGCCAGCAGGAAGGGTAGGAATAATGAAAAACTGTTTTTT.